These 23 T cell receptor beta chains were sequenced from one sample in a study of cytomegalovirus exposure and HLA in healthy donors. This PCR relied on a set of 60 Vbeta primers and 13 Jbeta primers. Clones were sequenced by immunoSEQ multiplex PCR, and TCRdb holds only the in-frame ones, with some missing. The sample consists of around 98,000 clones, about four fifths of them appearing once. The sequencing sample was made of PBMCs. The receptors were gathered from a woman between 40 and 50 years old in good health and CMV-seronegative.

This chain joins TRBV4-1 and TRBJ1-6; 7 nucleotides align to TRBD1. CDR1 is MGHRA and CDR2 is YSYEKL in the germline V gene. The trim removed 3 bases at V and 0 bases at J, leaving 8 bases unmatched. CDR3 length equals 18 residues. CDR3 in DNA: TGCGCCAGCAGCCAGTTTACAGGGGTGAGCTCCTATAATTCACCCCTCCACTTT. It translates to CASSQFTGVSSYNSPLHF.

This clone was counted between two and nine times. CDR3 in amino acids: CASSSVTEQYF. CDR3 bases: TGTGCCAGCAGTTCAGTCACCGAGCAGTACTTC. This sequence joins TRBV2 and TRBJ2-7; D not certain. There are 11 residues in the CDR3. V was clipped by 5 bases and J by 6 bases, with 8 bases between them. Germline V CDR1 and CDR2: SNHLY, FYNNEI. Full variable domain (remainder filled in from reference TRBV2 and TRBJ2-7): EPEVTQTPSHQVTQMGQEVILRCVPISNHLYFYWYRQILGQKVEFLVSFYNNEISEKSEIFDDQFSVERPDGSNFTLKIRSTKLEDSAMYFCASSSVTEQYFGPGTRLTVT.

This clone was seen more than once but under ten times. The CDR3 loop reads CASAPSRANIPYEQYF. DNA of the CDR3: TGCGCCAGCGCCCCCTCCAGGGCGAATATTCCCTACGAGCAGTACTTC. The rearrangement joins TRBV4-1 to TRBJ2-7; tentative D call: TRBD1 (5 bases). The CDR3 has 16 amino acids. Germline V gives CDR1 MGHRA, CDR2 YSYEKL. With 8 bases removed from V and 2 bases from J, the gap between germline ends came to 22 bases.

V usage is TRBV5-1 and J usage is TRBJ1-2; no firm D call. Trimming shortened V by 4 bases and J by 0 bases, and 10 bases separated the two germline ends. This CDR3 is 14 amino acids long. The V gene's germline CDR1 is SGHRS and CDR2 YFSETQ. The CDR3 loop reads CASSVDTANYGYTF. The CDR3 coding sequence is TGCGCCAGCAGCGTAGACACAGCTAACTATGGCTACACCTTC.

DNA of the CDR3: TGCGCCAGCAGCAGGGACGACAGGGGTTTAACCGGGGAGCTGTTTTTT. Its protein product is CASSRDDRGLTGELFF. The chain recombines TRBV5-1 with TRBJ2-2; the match to TRBD1 covers 8 bases. Losses at the gene ends were 4 bases for V and 5 bases for J; bases not matched to a gene: 10. This CDR3 region has 16 residues. The germline V gene encodes CDR1 SGHRS and CDR2 YFSETQ.

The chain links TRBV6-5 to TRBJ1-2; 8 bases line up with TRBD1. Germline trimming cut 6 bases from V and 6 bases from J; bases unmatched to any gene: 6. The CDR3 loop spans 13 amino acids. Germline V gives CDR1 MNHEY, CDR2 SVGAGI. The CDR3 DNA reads TGTGCCAGCAGGGCGACAGGGGATAATGGCTACACCTTC. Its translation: CASRATGDNGYTF.

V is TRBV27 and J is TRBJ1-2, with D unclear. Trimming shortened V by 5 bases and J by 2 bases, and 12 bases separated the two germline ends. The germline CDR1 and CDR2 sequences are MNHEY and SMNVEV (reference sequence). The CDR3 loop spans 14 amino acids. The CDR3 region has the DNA TGTGCCAGCAGTGCCGCGGCAGAGAACTATGGCTACACCTTC. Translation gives CASSAAAENYGYTF.

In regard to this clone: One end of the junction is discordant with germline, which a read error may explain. The CDR3 is CASSDKGPQNF. The CDR3 DNA reads TGTGCCAGCAGTGATAAGGGGCCCCAGAATTTT. The V gene is TRBV6-1, the J gene TRBJ1-5; D perhaps matches TRBD1 (5 bases). CDR1 and CDR2 (germline): MNHNS, SASEGT. The CDR3 has 11 amino acids.

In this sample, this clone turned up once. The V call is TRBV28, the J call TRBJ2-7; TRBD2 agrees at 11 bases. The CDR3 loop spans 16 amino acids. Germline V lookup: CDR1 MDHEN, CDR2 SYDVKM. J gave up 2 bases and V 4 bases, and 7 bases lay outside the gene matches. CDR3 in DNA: TGTGCCAGCAGTTCCCCGGGACTAGCGGACACCTACGAGCAGTACTTC. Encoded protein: CASSSPGLADTYEQYF. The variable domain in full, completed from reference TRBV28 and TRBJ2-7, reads DVKVTQSSRYLVKRTGEKVFLECVQDMDHENMFWYRQDPGLGLRLIYFSYDVKMKEKGDIPEGYSVSREKKERFSLILESASTNQTSMYLCASSSPGLADTYEQYFGPGTRLTVT.

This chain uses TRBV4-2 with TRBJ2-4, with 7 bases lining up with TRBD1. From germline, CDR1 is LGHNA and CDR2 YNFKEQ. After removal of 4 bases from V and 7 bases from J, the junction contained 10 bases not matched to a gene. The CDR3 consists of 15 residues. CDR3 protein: CASSPRGDRANIQYF. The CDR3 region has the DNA TGTGCCAGCAGCCCTCGAGGAGACAGGGCGAACATTCAGTACTTC.

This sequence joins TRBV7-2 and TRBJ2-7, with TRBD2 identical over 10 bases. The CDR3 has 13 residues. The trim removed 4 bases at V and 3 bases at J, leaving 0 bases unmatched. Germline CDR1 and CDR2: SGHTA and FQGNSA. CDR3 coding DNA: TGTGCCAGCAGCTCTAGCGGGAGCTACGAGCAGTACTTC. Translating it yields CASSSSGSYEQYF.

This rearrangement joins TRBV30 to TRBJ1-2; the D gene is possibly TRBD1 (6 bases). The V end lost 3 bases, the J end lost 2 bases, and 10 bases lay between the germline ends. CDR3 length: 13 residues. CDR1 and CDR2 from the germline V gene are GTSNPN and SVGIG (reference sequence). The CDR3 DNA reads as TGTGCCTGGAGAGCGGACAGAAACTATGGCTACACCTTC. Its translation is CAWRADRNYGYTF.

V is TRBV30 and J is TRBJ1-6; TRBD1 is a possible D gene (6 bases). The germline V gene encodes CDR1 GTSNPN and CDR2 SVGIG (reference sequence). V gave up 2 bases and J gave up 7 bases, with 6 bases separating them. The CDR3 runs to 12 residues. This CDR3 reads CAWSQGNSPLHF. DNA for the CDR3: TGTGCCTGGAGTCAGGGGAATTCACCCCTCCACTTT.

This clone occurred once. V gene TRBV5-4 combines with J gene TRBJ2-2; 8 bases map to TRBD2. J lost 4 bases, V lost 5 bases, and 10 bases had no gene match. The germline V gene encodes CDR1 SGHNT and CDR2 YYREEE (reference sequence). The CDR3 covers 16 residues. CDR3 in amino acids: CASRTSGGLSTGELFF. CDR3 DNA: TGTGCCAGCAGAACCTCGGGAGGGCTAAGCACCGGGGAGCTGTTTTTT.

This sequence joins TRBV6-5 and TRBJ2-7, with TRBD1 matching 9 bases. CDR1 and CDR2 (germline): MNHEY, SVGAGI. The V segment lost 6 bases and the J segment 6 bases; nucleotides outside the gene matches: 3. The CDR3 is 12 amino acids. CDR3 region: CASRGTGFEQYF. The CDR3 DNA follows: TGTGCCAGCAGGGGGACAGGGTTCGAGCAGTACTTC.

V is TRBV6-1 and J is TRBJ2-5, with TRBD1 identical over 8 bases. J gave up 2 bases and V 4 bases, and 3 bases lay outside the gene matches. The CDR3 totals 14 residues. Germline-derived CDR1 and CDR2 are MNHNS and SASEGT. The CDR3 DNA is TGTGCCAGCAGTGTGGACAGGGATCAAGAGACCCAGTACTTC. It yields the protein CASSVDRDQETQYF.

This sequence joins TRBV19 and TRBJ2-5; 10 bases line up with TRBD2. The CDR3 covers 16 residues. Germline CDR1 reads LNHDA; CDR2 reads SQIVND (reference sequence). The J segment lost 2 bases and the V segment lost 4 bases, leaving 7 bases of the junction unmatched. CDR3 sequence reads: CASSTVAGGPQETQYF. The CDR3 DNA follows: TGTGCCAGTAGTACAGTAGCGGGGGGCCCTCAAGAGACCCAGTACTTC.

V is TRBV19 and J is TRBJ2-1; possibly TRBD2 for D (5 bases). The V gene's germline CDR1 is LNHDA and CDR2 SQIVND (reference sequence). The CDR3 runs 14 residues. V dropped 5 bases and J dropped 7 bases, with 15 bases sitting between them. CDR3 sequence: CASSPWTGGNEQFF. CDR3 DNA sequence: TGTGCCAGTAGTCCGTGGACCGGCGGGAATGAGCAGTTCTTC.

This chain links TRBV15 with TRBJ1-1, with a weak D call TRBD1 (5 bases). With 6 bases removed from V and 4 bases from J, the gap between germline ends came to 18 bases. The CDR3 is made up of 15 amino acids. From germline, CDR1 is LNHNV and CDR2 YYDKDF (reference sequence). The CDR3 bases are TGTGCCACCAGAGGTCTTGTCGGGGGGTTCACTGAAGCTTTCTTT. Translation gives CATRGLVGGFTEAFF.

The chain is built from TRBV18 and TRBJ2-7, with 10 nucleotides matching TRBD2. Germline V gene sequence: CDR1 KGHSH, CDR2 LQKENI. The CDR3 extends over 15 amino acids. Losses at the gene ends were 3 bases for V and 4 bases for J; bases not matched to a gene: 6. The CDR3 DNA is TGTGCCAGCTCACCCTCTAGCGGGGGCCAATACGAGCAGTACTTC. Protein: CASSPSSGGQYEQYF.

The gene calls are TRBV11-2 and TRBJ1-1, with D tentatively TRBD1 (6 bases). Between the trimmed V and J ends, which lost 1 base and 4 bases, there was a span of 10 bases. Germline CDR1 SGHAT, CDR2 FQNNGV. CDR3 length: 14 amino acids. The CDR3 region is CASSLGAGATEAFF. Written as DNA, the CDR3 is TGTGCCAGCAGCTTAGGGGCAGGGGCCACTGAAGCTTTCTTT.

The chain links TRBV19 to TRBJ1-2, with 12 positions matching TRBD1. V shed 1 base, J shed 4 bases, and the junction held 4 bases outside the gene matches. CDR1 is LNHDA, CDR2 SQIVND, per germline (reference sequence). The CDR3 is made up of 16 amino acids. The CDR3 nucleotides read TGTGCCAGTAGTATAGGGGGGACAGGGGGCGTCTATGGCTACACCTTC. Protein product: CASSIGGTGGVYGYTF.

The CDR3 spells CAWGATPASGIIQETQYF. The CDR3 bases are TGTGCCTGGGGGGCTACTCCGGCTAGCGGCATCATCCAAGAGACCCAGTACTTC. The V gene is TRBV30, the J gene TRBJ2-5; the match to TRBD2 covers 7 bases. CDR1 is GTSNPN and CDR2 is SVGIG in the germline V gene (reference sequence). CDR3 length: 18 residues. Trimming removed 5 bases from V and 1 base from J; junction bases left unmatched: 19.